This T cell receptor (beta chain) was recorded in a study of tumor and adjacent non-tumor tissue in lung cancer. The overall study: The cohort had about 12 adenocarcinoma, a couple of squamous cell and 1 small cell patients. Each sample yielded 3.9 million or so productive TCRbeta reads on average.

Notes on this clonotype: Its antigen is still unknown. The junction shows a germline mismatch at one end, possibly a read error.

TCRbeta libraries were built with three rounds of nested PCR, modified from ARM-PCR. TCRdb re-called the multiplex PCR reads with MiXCR, one entry per CDR3 protein. The sample consists of 100,000 to 120,000 distinct CDR3 sequences, 84% of them appearing once. Notes on the study in general: Shorter survival was associated with higher TCR diversity in tumors. Normal lung showed higher cumulative top 100 clone frequency than tumor.

RNA was extracted from bulk tissue without any cell sorting. The CDR3 totals 13 residues. This receptor was taken from an older man with non-small cell lung cancer. The chain has TRBV12-3 or TRBV12-4 and TRBJ1-1; TRBD1 is a possible D gene (6 bases). Specimen: lung tumor tissue. CDR3 sequence reads: CARSFRDTQKAFF. The CDR3 nucleotides are TGTGCTAGAAGTTTTCGGGACACACAGAAAGCTTTCTTC.